This T cell receptor beta chain is drawn from a study of blood T cell repertoires in COVID-19. Across the study: The cDNA or gDNA used as material had been derived from T cells, B-cell-depleted T cells, or PBMCs.

V was cut by 0 bases and J by 8 bases, with 13 bases left in between. Germline V gene data show CDR1 as SGHDN and CDR2 as FVKESK. The CDR3 runs 14 residues. Sequencing was performed with immunoSEQ multiplex PCR; in TCRdb, only in-frame clones are kept and a portion is missing. The data show about 260,000 clones, with roughly 86% seen just once and around 0.7% held by the top ten. The sample taken for sequencing was peripheral blood. The chain couples TRBV14 to TRBJ1-2; tentative D call: TRBD1 (5 bases). The origin of this receptor is a human donor in a cohort sampled during active COVID-19. Here the CDR3 DNA reads TGTGCCAGCAGCCAAGATGCAGGGCTTGACGGCTACACCTTC. It codes for CASSQDAGLDGYTF.